This TCR beta chain was identified in a study of T cell repertoires in cytomegalovirus infection. From the reads, TCRdb called clonotypes with MiXCR, one entry per CDR3 protein. The sample comprises 150,000 to 200,000 distinct CDR3 sequences, 25% to 30% of which are singletons, and under 35% rests with the top ten. Only a few counts were recorded for this clonotype. Its antigen is not identified. Study-wide results and limits: CMV-specific TCR beta clonotypes restricted by HLA-C were the ones dominating the ex vivo response.

The TCR comes from a human donor in good health (CMV status not recorded). Some clones in this sample may be carry-over from other donors' samples. The sequenced material came from PBMCs.

CDR3 sequence: CASSQRDSTDTQYF. The CDR3 DNA sequence: TGCGCCAGCAGCCAACGGGACAGCACAGATACGCAGTATTTT. The chain uses TRBV5-1 and TRBJ2-3, with D perhaps assigned TRBD1 or TRBD2 (5 bases each). CDR1 is SGHRS, CDR2 YFSETQ, per germline. CDR3 length equals 14 residues. Trimming stripped 4 bases from V and 0 bases from J, with 9 bases between.